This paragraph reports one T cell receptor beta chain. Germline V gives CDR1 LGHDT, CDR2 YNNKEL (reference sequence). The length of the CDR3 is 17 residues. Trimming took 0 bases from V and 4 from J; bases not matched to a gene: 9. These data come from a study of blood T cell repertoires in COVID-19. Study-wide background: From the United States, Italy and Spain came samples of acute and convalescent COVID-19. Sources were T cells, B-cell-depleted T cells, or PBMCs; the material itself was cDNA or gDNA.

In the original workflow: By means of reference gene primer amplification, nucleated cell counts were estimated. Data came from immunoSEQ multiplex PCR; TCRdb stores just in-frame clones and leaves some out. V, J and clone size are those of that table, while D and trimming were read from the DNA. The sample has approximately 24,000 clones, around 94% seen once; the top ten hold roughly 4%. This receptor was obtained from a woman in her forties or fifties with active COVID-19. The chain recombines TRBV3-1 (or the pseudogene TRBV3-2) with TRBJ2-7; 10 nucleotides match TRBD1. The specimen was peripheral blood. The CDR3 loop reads CASSQDRGQGLRYEQYF. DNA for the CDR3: TGTGCCAGCAGCCAAGATCGGGGACAGGGGTTAAGGTACGAGCAGTACTTC.